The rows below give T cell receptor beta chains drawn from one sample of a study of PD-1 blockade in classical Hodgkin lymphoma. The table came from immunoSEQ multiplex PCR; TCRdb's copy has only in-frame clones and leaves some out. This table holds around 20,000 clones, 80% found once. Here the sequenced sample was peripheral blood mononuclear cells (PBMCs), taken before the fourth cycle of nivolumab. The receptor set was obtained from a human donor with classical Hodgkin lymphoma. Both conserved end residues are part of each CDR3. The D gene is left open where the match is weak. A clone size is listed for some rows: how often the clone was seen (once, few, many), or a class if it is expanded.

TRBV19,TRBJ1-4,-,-,TGTGCCAGTATGGACCCCCGGTCTGTCGAAGCTAGTGGAAAACTGTTTTTT,CASMDPRSVEASGKLFF
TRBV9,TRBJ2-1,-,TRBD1,TGTGCCAGCAGCGTAGTGAGTCCAGGACAGGGAAGTGAGCAGTTCTTC,CASSVVSPGQGSEQFF
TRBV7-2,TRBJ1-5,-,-,TGTGCCAGCAGCTTATGGACGGAAAGTAATCAGCCCCAGCATTTT,CASSLWTESNQPQHF
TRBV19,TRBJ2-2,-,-,TGTGCCAGTAGCGTCCGGCACAGAGCGAACACCGGGGAGCTGTTTTTT,CASSVRHRANTGELFF
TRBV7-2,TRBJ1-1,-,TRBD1,TGTGCCAGCAGCTCGCTCGGACAGGGGATGAACACTGAAGCTTTCTTT,CASSSLGQGMNTEAFF
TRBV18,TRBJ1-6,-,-,TGTGCCAGCTCACCACCCTTAGGGGTTAATTCACCCCTCCACTTT,CASSPPLGVNSPLHF
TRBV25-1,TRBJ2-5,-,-,TGTGCCAGCAGTGAATATCTCGGATTAAAGTACCAAGAGACCCAGTACTTC,CASSEYLGLKYQETQYF
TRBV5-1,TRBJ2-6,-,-,TGCGCCAGCAGCTTGATGGGCCAATTCCGATCTGGGGCCAACGTCCTGACTTTC,CASSLMGQFRSGANVLTF
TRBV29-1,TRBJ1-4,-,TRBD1,TGCAGCGTCACGCAGGGGACAGGTTGGGAAAAACTGTTTTTT,CSVTQGTGWEKLFF
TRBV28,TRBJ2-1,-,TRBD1,TGTGCCAGCAGTGGGACAGGGGTGGAGCATGAGCAGTTCTTC,CASSGTGVEHEQFF
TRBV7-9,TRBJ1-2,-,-,TGTGCCAGCAGCTTAGCGTCGGGGTTTGGCTACACCTTC,CASSLASGFGYTF
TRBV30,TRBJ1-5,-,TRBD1,TGTGCCTGGACCCGGGACAGGGGGCAGCAGCCCCAGCATTTT,CAWTRDRGQQPQHF
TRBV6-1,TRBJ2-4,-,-,TGTGCCAGCAGTGAACTCGGGGATGGGGCCAAAAACATTCAGTACTTC,CASSELGDGAKNIQYF
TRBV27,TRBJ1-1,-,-,TGTGCCAGCAGTTTACAGGGTAAATACACTGAAGCTTTCTTT,CASSLQGKYTEAFF
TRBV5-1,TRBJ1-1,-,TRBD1,TGCGCCAGCAGTTTAACCGGGACAGTGAACACTGAAGCTTTCTTT,CASSLTGTVNTEAFF
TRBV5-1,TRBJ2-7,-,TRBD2,TGCGCCAGCAGACCCCTAGCGGTTGTCCACGAGCAGTACTTC,CASRPLAVVHEQYF
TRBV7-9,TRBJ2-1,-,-,TGTGCCAGCAGCCTACTCCGGGGCCCAGACAATGAGCAGTTCTTC,CASSLLRGPDNEQFF
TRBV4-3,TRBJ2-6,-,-,TGCGCCAGCAGCCAAGAAACAGGGTCTGGGGCCAACGTCCTGACTTTC,CASSQETGSGANVLTF
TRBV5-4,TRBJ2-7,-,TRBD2,TGTGCCAGCAGTTCCACCGGGACTAGCGGATCCTACGAGCAGTACTTC,CASSSTGTSGSYEQYF
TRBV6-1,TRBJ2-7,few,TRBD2,TGTGCCAGCAGTGTGGGACTAGGTGTGGGCGAGCAGTACTTC,CASSVGLGVGEQYF
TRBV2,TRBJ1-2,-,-,TGTGCCAGCAGTGAAGGTGTTTCGGAGATCTATGGCTACACCTTC,CASSEGVSEIYGYTF
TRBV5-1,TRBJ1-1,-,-,TGCGCCAGCAGCCCCCGATCATTAGCAATGAACACTGAAGCTTTCTTT,CASSPRSLAMNTEAFF
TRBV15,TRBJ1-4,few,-,TGTGCCACCAGCAGAGATAGTGAAAAACTGTTTTTT,CATSRDSEKLFF
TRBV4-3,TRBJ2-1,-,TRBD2,TGCGCCAGCAGCCAGGGACTAGCGGCGGAGAATGAGCAGTTCTTC,CASSQGLAAENEQFF
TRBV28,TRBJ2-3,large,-,TGTGCCAGCAGTTTAGTAGCGGGCACAGATACGCAGTATTTT,CASSLVAGTDTQYF
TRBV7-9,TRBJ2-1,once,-,TGTGCCAGCTCCGCTTCTTGGGCCAGACTAGTCAATGAGCAGTTCTTC,CASSASWARLVNEQFF
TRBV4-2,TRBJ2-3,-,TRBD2,TGTGCCAGCAGCCAAGAGACTGCGGGGGGGAGCACAGATACGCAGTATTTT,CASSQETAGGSTDTQYF
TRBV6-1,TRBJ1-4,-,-,TGTGCCAGCAGTGAAAGACGCGTTGTGGTGGTGGACCGAACTAATGAAAAACTGTTTTTT,CASSERRVVVVDRTNEKLFF